These 19 T cell receptor beta chains were sequenced from one sample in a study of blood T cell repertoires in COVID-19. Some clones are missing from TCRdb's copy, which holds only in-frame ones; the method was immunoSEQ multiplex PCR. The repertoire holds under 200,000 clones, approximately 86% seen once, with 2.1% in the top ten. The specimen was peripheral blood. All receptors derive from a man in his 70s with active or convalescent COVID-19.

V and J are TRBV30 and TRBJ1-6; D is unclear. The CDR3 is 14 residues long. The V end was cut by 0 bases, the J end by 6 bases, with 9 bases between. Germline V lookup: CDR1 GTSNPN, CDR2 SVGIG (reference sequence). CDR3 sequence (DNA): TGTGCCTGGAGTGTACGCCGGGGTAATTCACCCCTCCACTTT. It is translated as CAWSVRRGNSPLHF. Full variable domain (remainder filled in from reference TRBV30 and TRBJ1-6): SQTIHQWPATLVQPVGSPLSLECTVEGTSNPNLYWYRQAAGRGLQLLFYSVGIGQISSEVPQNLSASRPQDRQFILSSKKLLLSDSGFYLCAWSVRRGNSPLHFGNGTRLTVT.

The rearrangement links TRBV27 to TRBJ1-1; D gene uncertain. CDR1 is MNHEY and CDR2 is SMNVEV in the germline V gene (reference sequence). The CDR3 is 15 residues long. The germline V and J ends were trimmed by 6 bases and 12 bases, with 26 bases remaining between them. This chain's CDR3 is CASSLHPRMRPGTFF. Here the CDR3 DNA reads TGTGCCAGCAGCCTACATCCCAGGATGCGCCCGGGAACTTTCTTT.

This clone was found once. The chain uses TRBV30 and TRBJ1-2; D perhaps matches TRBD1 (5 bases). V lost 5 bases and J lost 1, with 11 bases in between. The CDR3 length is 13 residues. CDR1 and CDR2 from the germline V gene are GTSNPN and SVGIG (reference sequence). The CDR3 reads CAWDQGNNYGYTF. The CDR3 bases are TGTGCCTGGGACCAGGGAAATAACTATGGCTACACCTTC.

V and J are TRBV19 and TRBJ2-5; 11 nucleotides match TRBD2. There are 15 residues in the CDR3. Germline lookup yields CDR1 LNHDA and CDR2 SQIVND (reference sequence). V dropped 5 bases and J dropped 5; count of bases not matched to a gene: 7. The CDR3 reads CASSPTSGSEETQYF. The CDR3 bases are TGTGCCAGTAGTCCTACTAGCGGGAGCGAGGAGACCCAGTACTTC.

The rearrangement links TRBV19 to TRBJ2-7, with 13 nucleotides matching TRBD2. The germline CDR1 and CDR2 sequences are LNHDA and SQIVND (reference sequence). This CDR3 is 19 amino acids long. The V segment lost 6 bases and the J segment 2 bases; nucleotides outside the gene matches: 16. CDR3 sequence reads: CASSLHGTSGNHITYEQYF. CDR3 in DNA: TGTGCCAGTAGCTTGCATGGGACTAGCGGGAACCACATAACCTACGAGCAGTACTTC.

The chain recombines TRBV28 with TRBJ2-1; D is possibly TRBD2 (11 bases). Germline lookup yields CDR1 MDHEN and CDR2 SYDVKM. This CDR3 contains 21 residues. V was shortened by 0 bases and J by 5 bases, with 29 bases between the two germline ends. CDR3 DNA sequence: TGTGCCAGCAGTTTATGGGGACAGGGGACTAGCGGAACCCAAATTAACAATGAGCAGTTCTTC. Its translation: CASSLWGQGTSGTQINNEQFF. Full variable domain (missing parts from reference TRBV28 and TRBJ2-1): DVKVTQSSRYLVKRTGEKVFLECVQDMDHENMFWYRQDPGLGLRLIYFSYDVKMKEKGDIPEGYSVSREKKERFSLILESASTNQTSMYLCASSLWGQGTSGTQINNEQFFGPGTRLTVL.

V usage is TRBV2 and J usage is TRBJ2-2; D ambiguous. Trimming stripped 1 base from V and 0 bases from J, with 9 bases between. Germline values: CDR1 SNHLY, CDR2 FYNNEI. This CDR3 is 16 amino acids long. This CDR3 reads CASSEVAQANTGELFF. The CDR3 DNA is TGTGCCAGCAGTGAAGTTGCCCAGGCGAACACCGGGGAGCTGTTTTTT.

This clone has more than one count but fewer than ten. The chain is built from TRBV6-6 and TRBJ1-1; D gene uncertain. This CDR3 region has 13 residues. CDR1 is MNHNY, CDR2 SVGAGI, per germline (reference sequence). V lost 4 bases, J lost 10 bases, and 16 bases lay in between. CDR3 bases: TGTGCCAGCAGTTCCCCCCTTGCGGGAGGAGCTTTCTTT. Its protein is CASSSPLAGGAFF.

In DNA form, the CDR3 reads TGTGCCAGCAGCTTAGGCGGGAGCCGGTCGGAGACCCAGTACTTC. The encoded protein is CASSLGGSRSETQYF. V and J are TRBV7-2 and TRBJ2-5; 7 nucleotides line up with TRBD2. The junction had 7 bases not matched to a gene; V was cut back by 1 base and J by 5 bases. Per the germline V gene, CDR1 is SGHTA and CDR2 is FQGNSA. The CDR3 sequence is 15 residues long.

The chain uses TRBV18 and TRBJ2-5; possible D gene TRBD2, 6 bases. This CDR3 has 14 residues. Germline lookup yields CDR1 KGHSH and CDR2 LQKENI. The ends were cut back, 4 bases at V and 0 bases at J, with 9 bases in the middle. The CDR3 sequence is CASSLLANQETQYF. Here the CDR3 DNA reads TGTGCCAGCTCACTTCTAGCGAACCAAGAGACCCAGTACTTC.

This clone was counted once. The chain carries TRBV5-1 and TRBJ2-1; TRBD2 matches at 10 bases. There are 15 residues in the CDR3. V lost 3 bases and J lost 4; bases outside the gene matches: 4. Germline lookup yields CDR1 SGHRS and CDR2 YFSETQ. This CDR3 is CASSWASGGYNEQFF. As DNA, the CDR3 is TGCGCCAGCAGCTGGGCTAGCGGGGGATACAATGAGCAGTTCTTC.

The gene calls are TRBV4-1 and TRBJ2-1; 10 bases are a match to TRBD1. This CDR3 is built from 15 residues. Germline-derived CDR1 and CDR2 are MGHRA and YSYEKL. The ends lost 2 bases at V and 7 bases at J; junction bases unmatched: 5. The CDR3 DNA is TGCGCCAGCAGCCAACCCGGGACAGGGGAGAATGAGCAGTTCTTC. Translation gives CASSQPGTGENEQFF.

The rearrangement links TRBV11-3 to TRBJ2-7; TRBD2 is a possible D gene (7 bases). From germline, CDR1 is SGHNT and CDR2 YENEEA. Deletions cut 4 bases from V and 3 bases from J, with 22 bases between. The CDR3 contains 17 residues. The chain's CDR3 is CASSSGKGGGRIYEQYF. The CDR3 nucleotides are TGTGCCAGCAGCTCGGGAAAAGGCGGGGGCCGGATCTACGAGCAGTACTTC.

The J gene is TRBJ1-5, the V gene TRBV19, with a possible D match to TRBD1 (6 bases). Trimming removed 11 bases from V and 7 bases from J, with 18 bases in between. Germline assignment: CDR1 LNHDA and CDR2 SQIVND (reference sequence). This CDR3 has 13 residues. CDR3 region: CAAERGAGQPQHF. DNA for the CDR3: TGTGCCGCCGAGCGGGGGGCCGGGCAGCCCCAGCATTTT.

This clone was counted a few times. The V gene is TRBV29-1, the J gene TRBJ2-1, with a possible D match to TRBD2 (7 bases). The CDR3 is made up of 16 amino acids. V dropped 1 base and J dropped 5 bases, with 18 bases sitting between them. Germline CDR1 is SQVTM and CDR2 is ANQGSEA. The chain's CDR3 is CSVEGLRGGSNNEQFF. The CDR3 DNA reads as TGCAGCGTTGAAGGGTTGAGGGGGGGGTCGAACAATGAGCAGTTCTTC.

V and J are TRBV6-5 and TRBJ2-5, with a weak D call TRBD2 (6 bases). Germline assignment: CDR1 MNHEY and CDR2 SVGAGI. This CDR3 contains 13 residues. V was pared by 6 bases and J by 2 bases, with 10 bases between. The CDR3 reads CASRDYAQETQYF. CDR3 bases: TGTGCCAGCAGGGACTACGCACAAGAGACCCAGTACTTC.

The J gene is TRBJ1-2, the V gene TRBV15; a weak D match, TRBD1 (5 bases). The V end lost 4 bases, the J end lost 1 base, and 7 bases lay between the germline ends. The germline V gene encodes CDR1 LNHNV and CDR2 YYDKDF (reference sequence). CDR3 length: 13 residues. For the CDR3, the DNA is TGTGCCACCAGCAACGGGGGTAACTATGGCTACACCTTC. It specifies CATSNGGNYGYTF.

The chain recombines TRBV19 with TRBJ1-5; 7 bases agree with TRBD1. Germline V CDR1 and CDR2: LNHDA, SQIVND (reference sequence). This CDR3 has 18 amino acids. The V segment lost 5 bases and the J segment 0 bases; nucleotides outside the gene matches: 13. In DNA form, the CDR3 reads TGTGCCAGTAGTGCTAAAAACCCCAGGGGGTATAGCAATCAGCCCCAGCATTTT. It encodes CASSAKNPRGYSNQPQHF.

The rearrangement links TRBV7-9 to TRBJ2-1; 8 bases are shared with TRBD2. From germline, CDR1 is SEHNR and CDR2 FQNEAQ (reference sequence). The CDR3 is 16 amino acids. V was pared by 5 bases and J by 5 bases, with 11 bases of the junction left unmatched. CDR3 in DNA: TGTGCCAGCAGCCCGGGGGGGGCTTTGGGACACAATGAGCAGTTCTTC. Translation: CASSPGGALGHNEQFF.